The 21 T cell receptor beta chains below were found in one sample sequenced in a study of CXCR3-negative and CXCR3-positive naive CD8 T cells. Study-wide points: Comparison of naive cells showed more hydrophobic TRB CDR3s in CXCR3-positive than in CXCR3-negative naive cells.

Antigens of these TCRs are unknown. TRB cDNA was prepared as libraries by UMI-labeled 5' RACE. Reprocessing the 5' RACE reads, TCRdb reports a single entry for every CDR3 protein and omits DNA. This sample's table has about 150,000 distinct CDR3 sequences. The sequenced sample consisted of naive CXCR3+ CD8+ T cells from blood. Subset noted: CD45RO-CCR7+CD27+CD95- naive CD8+ T cells expressing CXCR3 (TNR3+). The receptor source for this set is a human donor in good health. Some clones in this sample may be carry-over from other donors' samples.

The rearrangement uses TRBV2 and TRBJ2-7; TCRdb proposes TRBD1, but this gene call is untestable without DNA. The CDR3 is 15 amino acids. Germline values: CDR1 SNHLY, CDR2 FYNNEI. The CDR3 reads CASSDTWTEFYEQYF.

This chain links TRBV4-3 with TRBJ2-7; the D call from TCRdb, TRBD1, cannot be confirmed without DNA. From germline, CDR1 is LGHNA and CDR2 YSLEER. The CDR3 contains 15 residues. This CDR3 is CASSQERTGRYEQYF.

This chain uses TRBV25-1 with TRBJ2-1; TCRdb's D call, TRBD1, is unchecked because there is no DNA. From germline, CDR1 is MGHDK and CDR2 SYGVNS. This CDR3 spans 15 amino acids. The CDR3 region is CASSRRTGGYNEQFF.

The CDR3 protein is CASSLLRTPDYEQYF. The V and J genes are TRBV28 and TRBJ2-7; without DNA, the TCRdb call of TRBD2 cannot be checked. The germline V gene has CDR1 MDHEN and CDR2 SYDVKM. The CDR3 sequence is 15 residues long.

The gene calls are TRBV12-3 or TRBV12-4 and TRBJ2-1; checking the TCRdb D call of TRBD2 is not possible without DNA. CDR3 length equals 13 residues. CDR3 sequence: CASSPGLVNEQFF.

The chain carries TRBV19 and TRBJ1-5. Germline V gene data show CDR1 as LNHDA and CDR2 as SQIVND (reference sequence). The CDR3 sequence is 13 residues long. The CDR3 is CASSMGSNQPQHF.

V and J are TRBV20-1 and TRBJ1-2. The CDR3 is made up of 13 amino acids. Germline V gene sequence: CDR1 DFQATT, CDR2 SNEGSKA (reference sequence). The CDR3 spells CSAVVGRNYGYTF.

The gene calls are TRBV25-1 and TRBJ2-1; the D call from TCRdb, TRBD2, cannot be confirmed without DNA. The CDR3 length is 15 residues. The V gene's germline CDR1 is MGHDK and CDR2 SYGVNS. CDR3 amino acids: CASILGASGRNEQFF.

This chain uses TRBV12-3 or TRBV12-4 with TRBJ1-2; there is no DNA to check the TCRdb D call of TRBD1. The CDR3 runs 15 residues. CDR3 in amino acids: CASSLASNPGYGYTF.

This chain joins TRBV28 and TRBJ1-1; TCRdb proposes TRBD1, but this gene call is untestable without DNA. Germline V CDR1 and CDR2: MDHEN, SYDVKM. The CDR3 runs to 14 residues. This CDR3 is CASSPQQGWESAFF. Based on the CDR3 plus reference TRBV28 and TRBJ1-1, the full variable domain is DVKVTQSSRYLVKRTGEKVFLECVQDMDHENMFWYRQDPGLGLRLIYFSYDVKMKEKGDIPEGYSVSREKKERFSLILESASTNQTSMYLCASSPQQGWESAFFGQGTRLTVV.

The CDR3 here is CASSLVGHYGYTF. The chain is built from TRBV28 and TRBJ1-2; TCRdb picks TRBD1, but there is no DNA to check that call. Germline V gene lookup returns CDR1 MDHEN and CDR2 SYDVKM. CDR3 size: 13 residues.

The chain carries TRBV15 and TRBJ2-7; TCRdb reports TRBD2, a call that lacks DNA to check it against. Germline CDR1 is LNHNV and CDR2 is YYDKDF (reference sequence). The CDR3 contains 12 residues. The CDR3: CATSLPSYEQYF.

The chain couples TRBV4-1 to TRBJ1-5; the TRBD1 assignment by TCRdb is unverifiable without DNA. Germline V CDR1 and CDR2: MGHRA, YSYEKL. The CDR3 runs to 16 residues. CDR3 region: CASGLGQGNFNQPQHF.

The rearrangement joins TRBV10-2 to TRBJ2-7; the D gene TCRdb calls, TRBD1, cannot be checked with no DNA. Germline lookup yields CDR1 WSHSY and CDR2 SAAADI. The CDR3 is 15 amino acids. CDR3 sequence: CASSEWQGITYEQYF.

Here the CDR3 reads CASSLYEAGEQFF. The V call is TRBV7-9, the J call TRBJ2-1; TCRdb names TRBD1, which stays unverified in the absence of DNA. The germline gives CDR1 SEHNR, CDR2 FQNEAQ (reference sequence). The CDR3 covers 13 residues.

The chain uses TRBV6-5 and TRBJ1-1. The CDR3 loop spans 13 amino acids. CDR1 is MNHEY and CDR2 is SVGAGI in the germline V gene. The CDR3 sequence: CASSYKLNTEAFF.

This chain connects TRBV27 to TRBJ2-1; the TRBD1 assignment by TCRdb is unverifiable without DNA. Germline CDR1 is MNHEY and CDR2 is SMNVEV (reference sequence). There are 14 residues in the CDR3. The chain's CDR3 is CASSLSIRGEGPFF.

This chain uses TRBV15 with TRBJ1-5. CDR3 length: 14 residues. Germline CDR1 LNHNV, CDR2 YYDKDF (reference sequence). The CDR3 spells CATSSRGEYQPQHF.

The chain employs TRBV29-1 and TRBJ1-1. CDR3 length: 13 amino acids. Germline values: CDR1 SQVTM, CDR2 ANQGSEA. CDR3 loop: CSVGRGKNTEAFF.

The chain employs TRBV4-3 and TRBJ1-6; there is no DNA to check the TCRdb D call of TRBD1. There are 14 residues in the CDR3. CDR1 is LGHNA, CDR2 YSLEER, per germline. Here the CDR3 reads CASSSNPGYSPLHF.

The chain joins TRBV28 to TRBJ2-7; TCRdb designates TRBD2, a call that cannot be tested without DNA. Germline V gives CDR1 MDHEN, CDR2 SYDVKM. CDR3 length: 15 amino acids. CDR3 sequence: CASSLEVAGDGEQYF. Supplemented by reference TRBV28 and TRBJ2-7, the full variable domain reads DVKVTQSSRYLVKRTGEKVFLECVQDMDHENMFWYRQDPGLGLRLIYFSYDVKMKEKGDIPEGYSVSREKKERFSLILESASTNQTSMYLCASSLEVAGDGEQYFGPGTRLTVT.